Each of the 30 T cell receptor beta chains below was sequenced from the same sample in a study of blood T cell repertoires in COVID-19. The data were produced by immunoSEQ multiplex PCR, yet TCRdb's version contains in-frame clones alone and is incomplete. The data hold about 200,000 clones, with 86% observed a single time. What was sequenced was PBMCs or T cells enriched from blood (not recorded which). These receptors all stem from a middle-aged man with acute COVID-19.

The chain has TRBV27 and TRBJ2-7; D might be TRBD1 (7 bases). Germline V CDR1 and CDR2: MNHEY, SMNVEV (reference sequence). The CDR3 length is 13 residues. Trimming took off 8 bases at V and 0 bases at J, with 11 bases between the two ends. CDR3 protein: CASSGGNSYEQYF. The DNA for the CDR3 is TGTGCCAGCTCAGGGGGGAACTCCTACGAGCAGTACTTC.

The chain joins TRBV25-1 to TRBJ2-7; D is possibly TRBD1 (6 bases). CDR3 length: 13 residues. Germline CDR1 reads MGHDK; CDR2 reads SYGVNS. V lost 5 bases, J lost 4 bases, and 12 bases lay in between. Written as DNA, the CDR3 is TGTGCCAGCAGTTCGGGGCAGGGGTACGAGCAGTACTTC. This encodes CASSSGQGYEQYF.

This clone was recorded once. The chain carries TRBV28 and TRBJ2-1, with a weak D call TRBD2 (6 bases). The V gene lost 8 bases and the J gene lost 4 bases, with 9 bases spanning the gap. From germline, CDR1 is MDHEN and CDR2 SYDVKM. The CDR3 sequence is 12 residues long. CDR3 coding DNA: TGTGCCAGCCAGGGACTTTACAATGAGCAGTTCTTC. Translation gives CASQGLYNEQFF.

V usage is TRBV5-6 and J usage is TRBJ1-6; TRBD1 aligns across 9 bases. The ends lost 2 bases at V and 9 bases at J; junction bases unmatched: 3. This CDR3 has 14 residues. Per the germline V gene, CDR1 is SGHDT and CDR2 is YYEEEE. The CDR3 loop is CASSFGQGTSPLHF. CDR3 DNA sequence: TGTGCCAGCAGCTTCGGACAGGGGACTTCACCCCTCCACTTT.

The gene calls are TRBV6-6 and TRBJ2-5; TRBD1 matches at 7 bases. The germline V gene encodes CDR1 MNHNY and CDR2 SVGAGI (reference sequence). The CDR3 runs to 17 residues. The J segment lost 8 bases and the V segment lost 5 bases, leaving 20 bases of the junction unmatched. The CDR3 bases are TGTGCCAGCAGTCGCGGCGGACAGGCCTCTGGGTTGGACACCCAGTACTTC. Encoded protein: CASSRGGQASGLDTQYF.

The chain carries TRBV29-1 and TRBJ1-2; 8 positions agree with TRBD1. The CDR3 runs 14 residues. Unmatched junction bases numbered 10, after V lost 6 bases and J lost 4 bases. Germline loops: CDR1 SQVTM, CDR2 ANQGSEA. CDR3 sequence reads: CSVGIDRGSYGYTF. CDR3 bases: TGCAGCGTCGGCATTGACAGGGGTTCCTATGGCTACACCTTC.

The V and J genes are TRBV19 and TRBJ1-1, with a weak D call TRBD1 (5 bases). The CDR3 contains 11 residues. CDR1 and CDR2 from the germline V gene are LNHDA and SQIVND (reference sequence). V lost 9 bases and J 5 bases, leaving 10 bases between the germline ends. This CDR3 is CASFRGTEAFF. For the CDR3, the DNA is TGTGCCAGCTTTAGGGGAACTGAAGCTTTCTTT.

V usage is TRBV28 and J usage is TRBJ1-5; possibly TRBD1 for D (5 bases). V lost 6 bases to trimming and J lost 12 bases, with 15 bases between them. CDR3 length equals 12 residues. Germline V gene sequence: CDR1 MDHEN, CDR2 SYDVKM. The CDR3 spells CASSRGGVLQHF. CDR3 bases: TGTGCCAGCAGCCGGGGGGGAGTGCTCCAGCATTTT. The entire variable domain, with the rest obtained from reference TRBV28 and TRBJ1-5, is as follows: DVKVTQSSRYLVKRTGEKVFLECVQDMDHENMFWYRQDPGLGLRLIYFSYDVKMKEKGDIPEGYSVSREKKERFSLILESASTNQTSMYLCASSRGGVLQHFGDGTRLSIL.

The rearrangement uses TRBV30 and TRBJ2-5; the D gene is possibly TRBD2 (5 bases). Trimming pared 4 bases from V and 2 bases from J, leaving 17 bases between. Per the germline V gene, CDR1 is GTSNPN and CDR2 is SVGIG (reference sequence). The CDR3 contains 15 residues. The DNA of the CDR3 is TGTGCCTGGACGCCCGGGGTCACGCCGCAAGAGACCCAGTACTTC. Its protein product is CAWTPGVTPQETQYF.

V and J are TRBV2 and TRBJ1-1, with unresolved D. Germline CDR1 is SNHLY and CDR2 is FYNNEI. V was clipped by 5 bases and J by 0 bases, with 19 bases between them. The CDR3 totals 17 residues. CDR3 region: CASSRLARTGVNTEAFF. The CDR3 nucleotides read TGTGCCAGCAGTCGACTAGCTCGGACGGGTGTGAACACTGAAGCTTTCTTT.

The CDR3 sequence: CASSFGDSTYEQYF. CDR3 sequence (DNA): TGCGCCAGCAGCTTCGGGGACAGCACCTACGAGCAGTACTTC. The gene calls are TRBV5-1 and TRBJ2-7; 7 bases line up with TRBD1. The V segment lost 2 bases and the J segment 2 bases; nucleotides outside the gene matches: 4. This CDR3 spans 14 amino acids. Germline values: CDR1 SGHRS, CDR2 YFSETQ.

The gene calls are TRBV7-9 and TRBJ2-2; 12 positions agree with TRBD2. Trimming at V came to 0 bases and at J to 4 bases, leaving 6 bases not matched to a gene. CDR1 is SEHNR and CDR2 is FQNEAQ in the germline V gene (reference sequence). The CDR3 consists of 18 residues. CDR3 sequence: CASSLALAGGPLTGELFF. In DNA, the CDR3 is TGTGCCAGCAGCTTAGCCCTAGCGGGAGGGCCGCTCACCGGGGAGCTGTTTTTT.

In this sample, this clone turned up once. The V call is TRBV28, the J call TRBJ1-2, with TRBD1 as a possible D gene (5 bases). The CDR3 length is 16 residues. Germline V gene sequence: CDR1 MDHEN, CDR2 SYDVKM. Trimming removed 3 bases from V and 4 bases from J, with 18 bases in between. Here the CDR3 DNA reads TGTGCCAGCAGTTTGACCGGGGGGAGGGCCGTCTATGGCTACACCTTC. It encodes CASSLTGGRAVYGYTF.

V usage is TRBV28 and J usage is TRBJ2-5; no clear D gene. Germline CDR1 and CDR2: MDHEN and SYDVKM. The CDR3 covers 14 residues. The germline V and J ends were trimmed by 5 bases and 4 bases, with 14 bases remaining between them. Here the CDR3 DNA reads TGTGCCAGCAGTCCCCCTGCGAGGAGAGAGACCCAGTACTTC. Protein sequence: CASSPPARRETQYF.

V is TRBV5-1 and J is TRBJ2-1, with 8 nucleotides matching TRBD2. The V and J ends lost 6 bases and 8 bases, in that order; junction bases with no gene match: 10. Germline CDR1 is SGHRS and CDR2 is YFSETQ. The CDR3 has 14 residues. The CDR3 reads CASKVTGGPYEQFF. The CDR3 region has the DNA TGCGCCAGCAAGGTGACGGGAGGGCCCTATGAGCAGTTCTTC.

The chain couples TRBV19 to TRBJ1-3; 7 nucleotides align to TRBD1. The germline V gene has CDR1 LNHDA and CDR2 SQIVND (reference sequence). V trimming: 6 bases; J trimming: 0 bases; junction bases outside the gene matches: 11. The CDR3 totals 17 residues. The CDR3 reads CASSPTDRRNSGNTIYF. DNA for the CDR3: TGTGCCAGTAGCCCCACGGACAGGCGGAACTCTGGAAACACCATATATTTT.

The chain combines TRBV7-6 with TRBJ2-7; 10 nucleotides agree with TRBD1. V lost 5 bases to trimming and J lost 5 bases; unmatched junction nucleotides: 6. In germline, CDR1 is SGHVS, CDR2 FNYEAQ. CDR3 size: 14 residues. The DNA of the CDR3 is TGTGCCAGCAGCGTACGACAGGGGGCCCACGAGCAGTACTTC. Amino acid sequence: CASSVRQGAHEQYF.

CDR3 loop: CASSIAGGPNEQFF. The DNA of the CDR3 is TGTGCCAGCAGCATAGCGGGAGGGCCGAATGAGCAGTTCTTC. The genes are TRBV9 and TRBJ2-1; TRBD2 agrees at 11 bases. V trimming: 4 bases; J trimming: 7 bases; junction bases outside the gene matches: 4. The CDR3 length is 14 residues. Germline CDR1 is SGDLS and CDR2 is YYNGEE. Variable domain in full (rest from reference TRBV9 and TRBJ2-1): DSGVTQTPKHLITATGQRVTLRCSPRSGDLSVYWYQQSLDQGLQFLIQYYNGEERAKGNILERFSAQQFPDLHSELNLSSLELGDSALYFCASSIAGGPNEQFFGPGTRLTVL.

This clone was seen just once. The chain recombines TRBV4-3 with TRBJ1-4; possible D gene TRBD1, 5 bases. The CDR3 spans 16 residues. Per the germline V gene, CDR1 is LGHNA and CDR2 is YSLEER. Deletions cut 3 bases from V and 5 bases from J, with 16 bases between. CDR3 nucleotide sequence: TGCGCCAGCAGCCATGGGGGACTTAGCCCCAATGAAAAACTGTTTTTT. This gives the protein CASSHGGLSPNEKLFF.

This clone was detected many times. Other DNA sequences in the sample encode the same CDR3. The chain joins TRBV18 to TRBJ1-1; 8 positions agree with TRBD1. This CDR3 region has 14 residues. The trim removed 6 bases at V and 5 bases at J, leaving 8 bases unmatched. Germline V CDR1 and CDR2: KGHSH, LQKENI. CDR3 residues: CASSPGQGRTEAFF. The DNA of the CDR3 is TGTGCCAGCTCGCCCGGACAGGGAAGGACTGAAGCTTTCTTT.

V is TRBV5-8 and J is TRBJ2-3; no clear D gene. Trimming left V 0 bases short and J 5 bases short, with 4 bases between. CDR1 is SGHTS, CDR2 YDEGEE, per germline. The CDR3 extends over 12 amino acids. The CDR3 nucleotides are TGTGCCAGCAGCTTGGGAGTAGATACGCAGTATTTT. This encodes CASSLGVDTQYF.

This clone was detected once. This rearrangement joins TRBV28 to TRBJ1-6, with TRBD1 matching over 7 bases. V gave up 10 bases and J gave up 5 bases; unmatched junction bases: 5. CDR1 is MDHEN and CDR2 is SYDVKM in the germline V gene. The CDR3 extends over 13 amino acids. CDR3 DNA sequence: TGTGCCACCAACGACAGGGATAATTCACCCCTCCACTTT. This sequence encodes CATNDRDNSPLHF.

For the CDR3, the DNA is TGCGCCAGCAGCTTTACCCGCGTCCAAGAGACCCAGTACTTC. Translated: CASSFTRVQETQYF. The chain employs TRBV5-1 and TRBJ2-5, with D hard to call. The CDR3 has 14 amino acids. V lost 2 bases and J lost 1, with 9 bases in between. Germline V gene data show CDR1 as SGHRS and CDR2 as YFSETQ. Together with reference TRBV5-1 and TRBJ2-5, the CDR3 gives the full variable domain: KAGVTQTPRYLIKTRGQQVTLSCSPISGHRSVSWYQQTPGQGLQFLFEYFSETQRNKGNFPGRFSGRQFSNSRSEMNVSTLELGDSALYLCASSFTRVQETQYFGPGTRLLVL.

This clone showed up just once. The genes are TRBV24-1 and TRBJ2-3, with a possible D match to TRBD1 (6 bases). The germline V gene has CDR1 KGHDR and CDR2 SFDVKD. V shed 5 bases and J shed 2 bases, with 16 bases lying between them. The CDR3 runs 16 residues. The CDR3 region has the DNA TGTGCCACCAGTGGTTCCTTGCCGGGACACACAGATACGCAGTATTTT. This translates into CATSGSLPGHTDTQYF.

The chain carries TRBV30 and TRBJ2-4; 11 bases map to TRBD2. Trimming at V came to 2 bases and at J to 0 bases, leaving 9 bases not matched to a gene. This CDR3 has 18 residues. Germline lookup yields CDR1 GTSNPN and CDR2 SVGIG (reference sequence). The CDR3 nucleotides read TGTGCCTGGAGTTCACTCGGGACTAGCGGAATAGCCAAAAACATTCAGTACTTC. This codes for CAWSSLGTSGIAKNIQYF.

This clone was seen at least ten times. The chain carries TRBV6-5 and TRBJ2-3, with 7 bases identical to TRBD1. The J segment lost 3 bases and the V segment lost 6 bases, leaving 9 bases of the junction unmatched. The CDR3 length is 15 residues. CDR1 and CDR2 from the germline V gene are MNHEY and SVGAGI. CDR3 residues: CASSLDRAETDTQYF. The DNA of the CDR3 is TGTGCCAGCAGCCTCGACAGGGCTGAAACAGATACGCAGTATTTT.

This clone was detected only a few times. The CDR3 spells CASSLAPGDEGYEQYF. In nucleotides, the CDR3 is TGTGCCAGCAGCTTGGCCCCGGGGGACGAGGGCTACGAGCAGTACTTC. This chain connects TRBV5-5 to TRBJ2-7, with TRBD2 as a possible D gene (6 bases). The germline CDR1 and CDR2 sequences are SGHKS and YYEKEE (reference sequence). V was trimmed by 0 bases and J by 3 bases, leaving 16 bases between them. The CDR3 runs 16 residues.

The rearrangement links TRBV6-2 or TRBV6-3 to TRBJ1-4; D is ambiguous. This CDR3 region has 11 residues. The germline CDR1 and CDR2 sequences are MNHEY and SVGEGT. The ends were cut back, 6 bases at V and 15 bases at J, with 14 bases in the middle. The CDR3 loop is CASSDRGILFF. CDR3 nucleotides: TGTGCCAGCAGCGATCGGGGAATATTGTTTTTT.

V and J are TRBV25-1 and TRBJ2-5, with 9 bases identical to TRBD2. V trimming: 4 bases; J trimming: 5 bases; junction bases outside the gene matches: 11. CDR1 is MGHDK and CDR2 is SYGVNS in the germline V gene. This CDR3 has 16 amino acids. CDR3 region: CASSALGLAGSETQYF. The CDR3, as DNA: TGTGCCAGCAGTGCTTTGGGACTAGCCGGAAGCGAGACCCAGTACTTC. The whole variable domain, remainder taken from reference TRBV25-1 and TRBJ2-5, is EADIYQTPRYLVIGTGKKITLECSQTMGHDKMYWYQQDPGMELHLIHYSYGVNSTEKGDLSSESTVSRIRTEHFPLTLESARPSHTSQYLCASSALGLAGSETQYFGPGTRLLVL.

This clone has more than one count but fewer than ten. CDR3 amino acids: CASSQGLAGRETQYF. The CDR3 DNA reads TGCGCCAGCAGCCAAGGGCTAGCGGGCAGAGAGACCCAGTACTTC. The V and J genes are TRBV4-1 and TRBJ2-5; TRBD2 matches 8 bases. The CDR3 covers 15 residues. V trimming: 1 base; J trimming: 4 bases; junction bases outside the gene matches: 5. CDR1 and CDR2 (germline): MGHRA, YSYEKL.